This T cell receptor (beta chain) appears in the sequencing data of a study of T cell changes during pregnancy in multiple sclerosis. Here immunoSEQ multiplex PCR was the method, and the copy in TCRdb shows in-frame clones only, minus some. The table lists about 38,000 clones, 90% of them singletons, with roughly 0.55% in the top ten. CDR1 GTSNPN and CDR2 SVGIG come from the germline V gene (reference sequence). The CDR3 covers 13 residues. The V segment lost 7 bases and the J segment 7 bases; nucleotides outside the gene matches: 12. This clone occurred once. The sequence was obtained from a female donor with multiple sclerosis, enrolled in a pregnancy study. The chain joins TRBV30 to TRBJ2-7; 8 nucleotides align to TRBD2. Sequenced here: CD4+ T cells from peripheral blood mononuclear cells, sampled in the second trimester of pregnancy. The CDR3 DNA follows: TGTGCCTTCGCTACTAGCGGCTCTCTTGAGCAGTACTTC. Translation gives CAFATSGSLEQYF.